This T cell receptor (beta chain) was identified during a study of CD4 T cells in relation to SARS-CoV-2 and coronaviruses. In the study overall: PBMCs were cultured with antigen for roughly 9 days before TCR beta sequencing.

Assay used: immunoSEQ multiplex PCR; TCRdb lists only in-frame clones, some missing. The table records about 18,000 clones, around 77% of them present only once. Unexposed donor CD4+ T cells date from about 2011-2019, before the COVID-19 pandemic. After less than 11 days of culture, CD4+ T cells were isolated. Cells permitting, SARS-CoV-2 S/N and four cold-coronavirus spikes were tested on unexposed-donor CD4+ T cells. The CDR3 is made up of 14 amino acids. From germline, CDR1 is MNHEY and CDR2 SVGAGI. V gave up 8 bases and J gave up 4 bases, with 17 bases separating them. Broader study findings: SARS-CoV-2-driven expansion was significantly weaker in crossreactive than monoreactive clones.

As concerns this clone: Its antigen is currently unknown.

This chain uses TRBV6-5 with TRBJ1-2; TRBD1 is a possible D gene (6 bases). The sequencing sample was made of CD4+ T cells from PBMCs, cultured in vitro. The receptor was isolated from a human donor in good health. The CDR3 sequence: CASENGGHTYGYTF. The CDR3, as DNA: TGTGCCAGCGAAAATGGGGGACACACCTATGGCTACACCTTC.